This passage covers 25 T cell receptor beta chains from one sample sequenced in a study of monozygotic twins with inflammatory bowel disease. TCRdb re-called the 5' RACE reads, yielding one record per CDR3 amino acid sequence without DNA. This sample's table has approximately 380,000 distinct CDR3 sequences. Specimen: blood. The receptors were sampled from a human donor with ulcerative colitis or Crohn's disease, or a healthy co-twin of an affected twin (not recorded which).

This sequence joins TRBV12-3 or TRBV12-4 and TRBJ2-5; TCRdb outputs TRBD2, but without DNA this stays unchecked. The CDR3 consists of 15 residues. CDR3 loop: CASSRRTSGKETQYF.

The V and J genes are TRBV7-2 and TRBJ1-1; TCRdb calls TRBD1, which cannot be checked without DNA. The CDR3 contains 16 residues. The germline V gene has CDR1 SGHTA and CDR2 FQGNSA. CDR3 loop: CASSLERKAPGTEAFF.

The CDR3 loop reads CASSSARGRGYEQYF. This chain links TRBV7-9 with TRBJ2-7; TCRdb designates TRBD1, a call that cannot be tested without DNA. The CDR3 contains 15 residues. Germline CDR1 reads SEHNR; CDR2 reads FQNEAQ (reference sequence).

The chain links TRBV15 to TRBJ1-2. The CDR3 extends over 15 amino acids. Germline values: CDR1 LNHNV, CDR2 YYDKDF (reference sequence). CDR3 protein: CATRRDPGRGYGYTF.

The rearrangement uses TRBV18 and TRBJ2-7; TCRdb proposes TRBD1, but this gene call is untestable without DNA. Germline V CDR1 and CDR2: KGHSH, LQKENI. There are 15 residues in the CDR3. The CDR3 protein is CASSPRRDTSYEQYF.

V is TRBV19 and J is TRBJ1-5; absent DNA, TCRdb's TRBD1 call cannot be checked. Per germline, CDR1 LNHDA and CDR2 SQIVND (reference sequence). The CDR3 contains 14 residues. CDR3 protein: CASTPDRINQPQHF.

V and J are TRBV9 and TRBJ2-7; without DNA, the TCRdb call of TRBD2 cannot be checked. The CDR3 loop spans 14 amino acids. CDR1 is SGDLS, CDR2 YYNGEE, per germline. This chain's CDR3 is CASARTSGGDEQYF.

This chain links TRBV27 with TRBJ2-2; TCRdb's assignment of TRBD1 cannot be checked, as there is no DNA. Germline CDR1 is MNHEY and CDR2 is SMNVEV (reference sequence). CDR3 length: 17 residues. The CDR3: CASRPIDRARVAGELFF.

The V call is TRBV4-1, the J call TRBJ2-6. In germline, CDR1 is MGHRA, CDR2 YSYEKL. The CDR3 extends over 18 amino acids. The CDR3 is CASSQLKGTSSGANDLTF.

This chain joins TRBV4-1 and TRBJ1-5; TCRdb outputs TRBD1, but without DNA this stays unchecked. CDR3 length: 15 residues. Germline values: CDR1 MGHRA, CDR2 YSYEKL. The CDR3: CASSQDGAGYQPQHF.

The rearrangement uses TRBV7-8 and TRBJ1-5; TCRdb returns TRBD1, unconfirmable since there is no DNA. Germline lookup yields CDR1 SGHVS and CDR2 FQNEAQ. The CDR3 spans 16 residues. CDR3 region: CASSLAPGVGNQPQHF.

This chain uses TRBV7-2 with TRBJ2-7. The CDR3 sequence is 15 residues long. The V gene's germline CDR1 is SGHTA and CDR2 FQGNSA. The CDR3: CASSLGGIGSYEQYF.

The J gene is TRBJ1-5, the V gene TRBV29-1. The CDR3 runs to 14 residues. Germline V gives CDR1 SQVTM, CDR2 ANQGSEA. The CDR3 loop reads CSVVVRDSNQPQHF.

The CDR3: CSVEGTSGGGSYNEQFF. This chain uses TRBV29-1 with TRBJ2-1; TCRdb's D call, TRBD2, is unchecked because there is no DNA. The CDR3 covers 17 residues. The V gene's germline CDR1 is SQVTM and CDR2 ANQGSEA.

The V gene is TRBV10-3, the J gene TRBJ2-7; TCRdb names TRBD2, which stays unverified in the absence of DNA. CDR3 size: 15 residues. In germline, CDR1 is ENHRY, CDR2 SYGVKD. The CDR3 spells CAISESAGHLYEQYF.

The chain carries TRBV12-3 or TRBV12-4 and TRBJ2-3. The CDR3 is 14 residues long. CDR3 loop: CASSLPGRTDTQYF.

The CDR3 region is CSAPITAEQFF. This sequence joins TRBV20-1 and TRBJ2-1. This CDR3 has 11 amino acids. In germline, CDR1 is DFQATT, CDR2 SNEGSKA (reference sequence).

This sequence joins TRBV7-9 and TRBJ2-4; TCRdb proposes TRBD1, but this gene call is untestable without DNA. CDR1 is SEHNR and CDR2 is FQNEAQ in the germline V gene (reference sequence). The length of the CDR3 is 13 residues. CDR3 region: CASSTRTGEVQYF.

V is TRBV9 and J is TRBJ2-7; TCRdb indicates TRBD1, and absent DNA this call remains unverified. The germline gives CDR1 SGDLS, CDR2 YYNGEE. The CDR3 extends over 15 amino acids. The CDR3 loop is CASSWGGTGGYEQYF.

The V gene is TRBV10-3, the J gene TRBJ2-7; TCRdb gives TRBD1 as the D gene, but with no DNA this cannot be confirmed. The CDR3 contains 16 residues. Germline lookup yields CDR1 ENHRY and CDR2 SYGVKD. The CDR3 spells CAISAVGQGDSYEQYF.

The V and J genes are TRBV5-1 and TRBJ2-3; TCRdb's assignment of TRBD1 cannot be checked, as there is no DNA. Per the germline V gene, CDR1 is SGHRS and CDR2 is YFSETQ. The CDR3 covers 16 residues. This CDR3 reads CASSLAGGPVRDTQYF.

V usage is TRBV12-1 and J usage is TRBJ1-1; TCRdb gives TRBD1 as the D gene, but with no DNA this cannot be confirmed. TRBV12-1 is classified as a pseudogene. This CDR3 has 18 amino acids. The CDR3 here is CASSLIPRVGSLNTEAFF.

The rearrangement uses TRBV4-2 and TRBJ2-3; the TRBD1 assignment by TCRdb is unverifiable without DNA. The CDR3 loop spans 17 amino acids. Germline lookup yields CDR1 LGHNA and CDR2 YNFKEQ. The CDR3 sequence: CASSQGLGGQGSDTQYF.

This chain connects TRBV4-1 to TRBJ1-4. The CDR3 runs to 15 residues. Germline V gives CDR1 MGHRA, CDR2 YSYEKL. CDR3 sequence: CASSPYTATNEKLFF.

The chain carries TRBV7-2 and TRBJ2-7; with no DNA, the TCRdb D assignment of TRBD1 cannot be verified. Germline lookup yields CDR1 SGHTA and CDR2 FQGNSA. The CDR3 is made up of 16 amino acids. This CDR3 is CASSYGTGRGYYEQYF. The full variable domain, with the rest looked up from reference TRBV7-2 and TRBJ2-7, is GAGVSQSPSNKVTEKGKDVELRCDPISGHTALYWYRQSLGQGLEFLIYFQGNSAPDKSGLPSDRFSAERTGGSVSTLTIQRTQQEDSAVYLCASSYGTGRGYYEQYFGPGTRLTVT.